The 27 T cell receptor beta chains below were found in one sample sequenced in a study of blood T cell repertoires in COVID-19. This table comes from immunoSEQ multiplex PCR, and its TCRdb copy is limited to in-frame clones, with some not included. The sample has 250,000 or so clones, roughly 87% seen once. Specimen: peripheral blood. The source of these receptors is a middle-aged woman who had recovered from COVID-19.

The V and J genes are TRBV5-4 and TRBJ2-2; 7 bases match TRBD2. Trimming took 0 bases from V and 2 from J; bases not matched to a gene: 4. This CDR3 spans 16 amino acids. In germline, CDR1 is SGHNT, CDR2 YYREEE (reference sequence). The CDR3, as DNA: TGTGCCAGCAGCTTGGTCGGGGGGACCAACACCGGGGAGCTGTTTTTT. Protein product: CASSLVGGTNTGELFF.

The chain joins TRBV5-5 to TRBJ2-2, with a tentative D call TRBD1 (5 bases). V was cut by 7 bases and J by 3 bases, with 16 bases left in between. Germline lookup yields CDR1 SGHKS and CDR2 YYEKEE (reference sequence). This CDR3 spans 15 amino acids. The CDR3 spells CASLGAYPHTGELFF. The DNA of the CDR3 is TGTGCCAGCCTTGGGGCCTACCCCCACACCGGGGAGCTGTTTTTT. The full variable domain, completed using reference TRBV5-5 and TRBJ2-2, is DAGVTQSPTHLIKTRGQQVTLRCSPISGHKSVSWYQQVLGQGPQFIFQYYEKEERGRGNFPDRFSARQFPNYSSELNVNALLLGDSALYLCASLGAYPHTGELFFGEGSRLTVL.

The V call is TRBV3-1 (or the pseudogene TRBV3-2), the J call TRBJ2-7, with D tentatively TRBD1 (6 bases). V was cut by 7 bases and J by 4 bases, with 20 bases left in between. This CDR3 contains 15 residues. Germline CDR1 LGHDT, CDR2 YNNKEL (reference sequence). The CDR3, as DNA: TGTGCCAGCACCCCGGGACACCAACTGGGGTACGAGCAGTACTTC. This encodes CASTPGHQLGYEQYF.

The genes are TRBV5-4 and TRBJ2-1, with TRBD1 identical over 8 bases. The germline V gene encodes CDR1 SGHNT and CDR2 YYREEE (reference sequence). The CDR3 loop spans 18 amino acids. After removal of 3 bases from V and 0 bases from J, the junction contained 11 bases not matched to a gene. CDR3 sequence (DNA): TGTGCCAGCAGCTCTGGACAGGGCCAGAAGAGCTCCTACAATGAGCAGTTCTTC. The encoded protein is CASSSGQGQKSSYNEQFF.

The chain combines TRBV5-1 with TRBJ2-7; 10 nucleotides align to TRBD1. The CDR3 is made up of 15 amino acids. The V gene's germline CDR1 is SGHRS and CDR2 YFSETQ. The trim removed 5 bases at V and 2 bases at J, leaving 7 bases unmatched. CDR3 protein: CASRQSGQGTYEQYF. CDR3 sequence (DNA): TGCGCCAGCAGGCAGTCGGGACAGGGGACCTACGAGCAGTACTTC.

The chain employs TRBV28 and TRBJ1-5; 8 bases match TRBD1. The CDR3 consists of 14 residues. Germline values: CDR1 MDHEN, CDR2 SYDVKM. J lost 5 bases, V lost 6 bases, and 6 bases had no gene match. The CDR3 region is CASSWTGRDQPQHF. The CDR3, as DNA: TGTGCCAGCAGCTGGACAGGGAGGGATCAGCCCCAGCATTTT. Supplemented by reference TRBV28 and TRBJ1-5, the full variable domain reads DVKVTQSSRYLVKRTGEKVFLECVQDMDHENMFWYRQDPGLGLRLIYFSYDVKMKEKGDIPEGYSVSREKKERFSLILESASTNQTSMYLCASSWTGRDQPQHFGDGTRLSIL.

The CDR3 is CATSDSWARGGYTF. The CDR3, as DNA: TGTGCCACCAGTGATTCGTGGGCTAGGGGTGGCTACACCTTC. V usage is TRBV24-1 and J usage is TRBJ1-2, with a weak D call TRBD1 (5 bases). The V gene's germline CDR1 is KGHDR and CDR2 SFDVKD. With 2 bases removed from V and 7 bases from J, the gap between germline ends came to 13 bases. The CDR3 covers 14 residues.

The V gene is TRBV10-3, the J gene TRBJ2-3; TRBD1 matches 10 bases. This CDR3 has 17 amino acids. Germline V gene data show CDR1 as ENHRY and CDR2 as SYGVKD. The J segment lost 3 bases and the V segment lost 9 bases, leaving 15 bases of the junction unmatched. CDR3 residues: CAIRAGAGTGETDTQYF. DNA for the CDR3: TGTGCCATTCGCGCGGGAGCCGGGACAGGGGAAACAGATACGCAGTATTTT.

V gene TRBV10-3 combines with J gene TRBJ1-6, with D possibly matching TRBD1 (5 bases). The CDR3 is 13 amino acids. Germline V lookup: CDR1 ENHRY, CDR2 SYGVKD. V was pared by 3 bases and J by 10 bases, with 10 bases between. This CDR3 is CAISDQRGSPLHF. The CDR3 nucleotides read TGTGCCATCAGTGATCAGCGGGGGTCACCCCTCCACTTT.

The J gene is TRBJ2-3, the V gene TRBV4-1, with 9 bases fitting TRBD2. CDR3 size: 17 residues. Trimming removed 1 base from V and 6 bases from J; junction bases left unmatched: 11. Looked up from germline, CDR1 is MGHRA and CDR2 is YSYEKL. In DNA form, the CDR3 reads TGCGCCAGCAGCCAAGTAAGGGGAAGCGGGAGGCAGGATACGCAGTATTTT. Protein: CASSQVRGSGRQDTQYF.

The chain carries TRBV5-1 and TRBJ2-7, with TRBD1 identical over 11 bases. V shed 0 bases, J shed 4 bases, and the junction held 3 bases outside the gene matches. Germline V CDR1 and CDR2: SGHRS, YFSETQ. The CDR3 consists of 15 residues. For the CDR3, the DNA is TGCGCCAGCAGCTTGGGGACAGGGGGCGGATACGAGCAGTACTTC. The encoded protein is CASSLGTGGGYEQYF. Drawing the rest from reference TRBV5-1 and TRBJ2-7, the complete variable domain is KAGVTQTPRYLIKTRGQQVTLSCSPISGHRSVSWYQQTPGQGLQFLFEYFSETQRNKGNFPGRFSGRQFSNSRSEMNVSTLELGDSALYLCASSLGTGGGYEQYFGPGTRLTVT.

The CDR3, as DNA: TGTGCCAGCAGTTTATATAGCTCGAACACCGGGGAGCTGTTTTTT. It specifies CASSLYSSNTGELFF. V gene TRBV27 combines with J gene TRBJ2-2, with unresolved D. Trimming removed 1 base from V and 0 bases from J, with 6 bases in between. CDR1 is MNHEY, CDR2 SMNVEV, per germline (reference sequence). The CDR3 has 15 residues.

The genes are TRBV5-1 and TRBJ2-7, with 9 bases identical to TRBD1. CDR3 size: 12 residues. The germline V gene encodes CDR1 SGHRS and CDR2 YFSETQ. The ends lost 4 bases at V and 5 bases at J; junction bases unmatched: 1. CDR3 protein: CASSRQGDEQYF. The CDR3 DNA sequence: TGCGCCAGCAGCAGACAGGGGGACGAGCAGTACTTC.

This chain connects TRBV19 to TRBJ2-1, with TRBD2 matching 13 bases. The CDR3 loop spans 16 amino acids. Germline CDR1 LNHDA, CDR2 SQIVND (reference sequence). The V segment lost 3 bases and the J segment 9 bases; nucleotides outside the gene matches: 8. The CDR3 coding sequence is TGTGCCAGTAGTATCGGACTAGCGGGAGTCAAATTTGAGCAGTTCTTC. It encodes CASSIGLAGVKFEQFF.

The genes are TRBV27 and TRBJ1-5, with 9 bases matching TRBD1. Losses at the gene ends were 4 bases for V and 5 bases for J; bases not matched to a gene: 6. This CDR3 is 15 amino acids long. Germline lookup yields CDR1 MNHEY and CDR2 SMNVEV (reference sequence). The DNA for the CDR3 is TGTGCCAGCAGTTACCAGGGACAGGGATATCAGCCCCAGCATTTT. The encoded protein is CASSYQGQGYQPQHF.

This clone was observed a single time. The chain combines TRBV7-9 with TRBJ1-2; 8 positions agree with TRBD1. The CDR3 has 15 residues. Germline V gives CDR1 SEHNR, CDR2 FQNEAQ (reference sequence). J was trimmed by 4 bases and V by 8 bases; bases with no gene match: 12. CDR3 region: CASGTGGTGGYGYTF. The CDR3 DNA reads TGTGCCAGCGGTACAGGGGGAACGGGTGGCTATGGCTACACCTTC.

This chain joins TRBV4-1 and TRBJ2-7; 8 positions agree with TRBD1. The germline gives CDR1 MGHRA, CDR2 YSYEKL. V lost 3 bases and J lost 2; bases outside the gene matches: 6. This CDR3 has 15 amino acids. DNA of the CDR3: TGCGCCAGCAGCCACGGACAGGGTGGAACCTACGAGCAGTACGTC. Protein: CASSHGQGGTYEQYV.

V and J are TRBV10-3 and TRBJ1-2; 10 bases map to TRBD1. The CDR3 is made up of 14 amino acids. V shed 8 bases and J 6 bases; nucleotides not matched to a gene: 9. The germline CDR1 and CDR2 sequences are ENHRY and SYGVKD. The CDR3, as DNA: TGTGCCATCTCAGTGACAGGGGGCGTTCATGGCTACACCTTC. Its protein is CAISVTGGVHGYTF.

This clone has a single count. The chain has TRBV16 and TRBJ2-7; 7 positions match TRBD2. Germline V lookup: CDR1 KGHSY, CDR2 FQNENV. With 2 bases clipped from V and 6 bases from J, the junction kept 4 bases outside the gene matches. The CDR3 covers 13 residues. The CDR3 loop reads CASSQLSGGEQYV. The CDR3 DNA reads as TGTGCCAGCAGCCAACTCTCGGGGGGCGAGCAGTACGTC.

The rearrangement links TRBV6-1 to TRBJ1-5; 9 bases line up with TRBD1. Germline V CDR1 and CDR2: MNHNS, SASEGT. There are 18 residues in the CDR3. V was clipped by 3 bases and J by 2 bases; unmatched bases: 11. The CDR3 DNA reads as TGTGCCAGCAGTGATCACGAGGGACAGGGAAGGGGCAATCAGCCCCAGCATTTT. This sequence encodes CASSDHEGQGRGNQPQHF.

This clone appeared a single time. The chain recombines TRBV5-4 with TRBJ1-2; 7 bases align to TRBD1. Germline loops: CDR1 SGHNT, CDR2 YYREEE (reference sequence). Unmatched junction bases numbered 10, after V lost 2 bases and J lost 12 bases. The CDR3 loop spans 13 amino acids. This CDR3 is CASSFEIDRENTF. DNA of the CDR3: TGTGCCAGCAGCTTCGAGATTGACAGGGAGAACACCTTC.

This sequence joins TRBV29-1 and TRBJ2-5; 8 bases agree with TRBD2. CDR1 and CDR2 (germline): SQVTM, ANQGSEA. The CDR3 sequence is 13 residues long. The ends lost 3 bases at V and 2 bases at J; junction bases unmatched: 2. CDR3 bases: TGCAGCGTTGACGGGGGGGCACAAGAGACCCAGTACTTC. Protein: CSVDGGAQETQYF.

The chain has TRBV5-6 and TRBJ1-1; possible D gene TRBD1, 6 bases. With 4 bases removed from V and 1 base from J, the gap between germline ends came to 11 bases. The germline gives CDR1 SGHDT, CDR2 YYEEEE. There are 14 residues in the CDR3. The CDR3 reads CASSTDSKNTEAFF. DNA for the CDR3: TGTGCCAGCAGCACGGACAGTAAGAACACTGAAGCTTTCTTT.

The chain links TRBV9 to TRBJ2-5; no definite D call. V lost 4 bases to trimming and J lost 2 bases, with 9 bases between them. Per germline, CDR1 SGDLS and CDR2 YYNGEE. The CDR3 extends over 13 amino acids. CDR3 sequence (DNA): TGTGCCAGCAGCCCTGACTTACAAGAGACCCAGTACTTC. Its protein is CASSPDLQETQYF.

The CDR3: CASSPLVAAPLYEQFF. Here the CDR3 DNA reads TGTGCCAGCTCACCACTTGTAGCGGCCCCTTTGTATGAGCAGTTCTTC. The chain is built from TRBV18 and TRBJ2-1; TRBD2 might be the D (6 bases). CDR1 is KGHSH, CDR2 LQKENI, per germline. V shed 1 base and J shed 8 bases, with 18 bases lying between them. This CDR3 contains 16 residues. Looking up the rest from reference TRBV18 and TRBJ2-1 gives the full variable domain: NAGVMQNPRHLVRRRGQEARLRCSPMKGHSHVYWYRQLPEEGLKFMVYLQKENIIDESGMPKERFSAEFPKEGPSILRIQQVVRGDSAAYFCASSPLVAAPLYEQFFGPGTRLTVL.

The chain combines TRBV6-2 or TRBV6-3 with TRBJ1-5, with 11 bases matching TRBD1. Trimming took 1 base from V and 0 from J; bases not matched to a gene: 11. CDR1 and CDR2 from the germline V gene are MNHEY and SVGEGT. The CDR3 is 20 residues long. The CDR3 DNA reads TGTGCCAGCAGTTACTTTCCCGGACAGGGGGCTTTGTATAGCAATCAGCCCCAGCATTTT. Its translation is CASSYFPGQGALYSNQPQHF.

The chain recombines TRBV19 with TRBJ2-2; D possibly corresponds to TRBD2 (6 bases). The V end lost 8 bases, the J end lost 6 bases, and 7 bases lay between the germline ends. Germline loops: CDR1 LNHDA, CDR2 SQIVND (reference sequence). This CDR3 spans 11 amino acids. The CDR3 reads CASGGSGELFF. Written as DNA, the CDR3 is TGTGCCAGTGGGGGGTCCGGGGAGCTGTTTTTT.